The next 17 T cell receptor beta chains were all read from a single sample in a study of blood T cell repertoires in COVID-19. The table came from immunoSEQ multiplex PCR; TCRdb's copy has only in-frame clones and leaves some out. The sample has about 97,000 clones; roughly 86% are singletons. Material for sequencing was peripheral blood. All receptors derive from a human donor in a cohort sampled during active COVID-19.

This chain connects TRBV7-9 to TRBJ2-4; perhaps TRBD2 as D (5 bases). This CDR3 comprises 19 residues. Deletions cut 1 base from V and 0 bases from J, with 19 bases between. The V gene's germline CDR1 is SEHNR and CDR2 FQNEAQ (reference sequence). The CDR3 is CASSLGSPSSGIAKNIQYF. The CDR3 DNA sequence: TGTGCCAGCAGCTTAGGTTCTCCCTCCAGCGGCATAGCCAAAAACATTCAGTACTTC.

The chain uses TRBV28 and TRBJ2-7, with 10 positions matching TRBD1. There are 16 residues in the CDR3. CDR1 is MDHEN, CDR2 SYDVKM, per germline. With 2 bases clipped from V and 5 bases from J, the junction kept 9 bases outside the gene matches. The CDR3 DNA follows: TGTGCCAGCAGTTTAAGGAGGGGACAGGGGTCCCACGAGCAGTACTTC. Amino acids: CASSLRRGQGSHEQYF.

This chain joins TRBV7-2 and TRBJ2-7; D ambiguous. V was shortened by 5 bases and J by 4 bases, with 18 bases between the two germline ends. This CDR3 comprises 15 residues. The germline CDR1 and CDR2 sequences are SGHTA and FQGNSA. CDR3 region: CASSPQPTPVYEQYF. CDR3 DNA: TGTGCCAGCAGCCCTCAACCGACACCGGTTTACGAGCAGTACTTC.

J is TRBJ1-3 and V is TRBV10-3; 10 positions match TRBD1. V lost 4 bases, J lost 0 bases, and 0 bases stayed unmatched. The CDR3 length is 15 residues. Per the germline V gene, CDR1 is ENHRY and CDR2 is SYGVKD. CDR3 in DNA: TGTGCCATCAGTGGACAGGGGGCCTCTGGAAACACCATATATTTT. Translation gives CAISGQGASGNTIYF.

The chain uses TRBV19 and TRBJ2-3; 12 nucleotides agree with TRBD2. The CDR3 length is 15 residues. Germline lookup yields CDR1 LNHDA and CDR2 SQIVND (reference sequence). Germline trimming cut 3 bases from V and 5 bases from J; bases unmatched to any gene: 3. CDR3: CASSMTSGRRDTQYF. In nucleotides, the CDR3 is TGTGCCAGTAGTATGACTAGCGGGAGAAGAGATACGCAGTATTTT.

The V and J genes are TRBV6-6 and TRBJ1-2, with 8 bases that match TRBD1. The CDR3 has 13 amino acids. Germline CDR1 MNHNY, CDR2 SVGAGI (reference sequence). Trimming removed 5 bases from V and 3 bases from J; junction bases left unmatched: 2. The CDR3 here is CASSQTGDYGYTF. CDR3 sequence (DNA): TGTGCCAGCAGTCAGACAGGGGACTATGGCTACACCTTC.

The chain uses TRBV5-5 and TRBJ2-1; the match to TRBD2 covers 13 bases. The CDR3 is 15 amino acids. Germline V CDR1 and CDR2: SGHKS, YYEKEE (reference sequence). The V segment lost 4 bases and the J segment 9 bases; nucleotides outside the gene matches: 7. Here the CDR3 reads CASSPGLAGLGEQFF. The CDR3 DNA is TGTGCCAGCAGCCCGGGACTAGCGGGACTGGGTGAGCAGTTCTTC. Looking up the rest from reference TRBV5-5 and TRBJ2-1 gives the full variable domain: DAGVTQSPTHLIKTRGQQVTLRCSPISGHKSVSWYQQVLGQGPQFIFQYYEKEERGRGNFPDRFSARQFPNYSSELNVNALLLGDSALYLCASSPGLAGLGEQFFGPGTRLTVL.

DNA of the CDR3: TGTGCCAGCAGCCAAGGTTATCGAGACTCTGGAAACACCATATATTTT. It is translated as CASSQGYRDSGNTIYF. This chain uses TRBV14 with TRBJ1-3; no reliable D call. This CDR3 comprises 16 residues. V lost 1 base and J lost 0, with 10 bases in between. From germline, CDR1 is SGHDN and CDR2 FVKESK. Filled out from reference TRBV14 and TRBJ1-3, the complete variable domain reads EAGVTQFPSHSVIEKGQTVTLRCDPISGHDNLYWYRRVMGKEIKFLLHFVKESKQDESGMPNNRFLAERTGGTYSTLKVQPAELEDSGVYFCASSQGYRDSGNTIYFGEGSWLTVV.

The rearrangement uses TRBV6-6 and TRBJ2-2; the D is unclear. This CDR3 is built from 12 residues. Germline-derived CDR1 and CDR2 are MNHNY and SVGAGI (reference sequence). Trimming removed 7 bases from V and 1 base from J, with 4 bases in between. The CDR3 spells CASNKNTGELFF. CDR3 in DNA: TGTGCCAGCAACAAGAACACCGGGGAGCTGTTTTTT.

The chain carries TRBV7-9 and TRBJ1-2, with D maybe TRBD1 (5 bases). V was pared by 8 bases and J by 0 bases, with 7 bases between. Germline V gives CDR1 SEHNR, CDR2 FQNEAQ (reference sequence). The CDR3 extends over 12 amino acids. The CDR3 loop is CASQGANYGYTF. The CDR3 bases are TGTGCCAGCCAAGGGGCTAACTATGGCTACACCTTC.

The chain uses TRBV6-5 and TRBJ2-3; 9 nucleotides match TRBD2. Germline assignment: CDR1 MNHEY and CDR2 SVGAGI. J lost 3 bases, V lost 5 bases, and 3 bases had no gene match. CDR3 length: 14 residues. The CDR3 loop is CASSPGLATDTQYF. The DNA for the CDR3 is TGTGCCAGCAGTCCGGGACTAGCAACAGATACGCAGTATTTT.

CDR3 in DNA: TGTGCCAGCTCACCAGGCCCCCCGACAGGGAACCACTACGAGCAGTACTTC. It yields the protein CASSPGPPTGNHYEQYF. The rearrangement uses TRBV18 and TRBJ2-7; 7 bases are a match to TRBD1. In germline, CDR1 is KGHSH, CDR2 LQKENI. J was trimmed by 3 bases and V by 2 bases; bases with no gene match: 13. The CDR3 totals 17 residues.

This clone was seen a handful of times. The CDR3 loop is CASIPAPAGALVPYF. CDR3 coding DNA: TGTGCCAGCATCCCTGCACCAGCGGGAGCCTTGGTCCCATACTTC. This sequence joins TRBV6-2 or TRBV6-3 and TRBJ2-7, with 8 bases identical to TRBD2. This CDR3 comprises 15 residues. V was clipped by 7 bases and J by 13 bases; unmatched bases: 21. Germline V CDR1 and CDR2: MNHEY, SVGEGT.

This sequence joins TRBV5-1 and TRBJ2-7; 10 nucleotides align to TRBD2. Germline loops: CDR1 SGHRS, CDR2 YFSETQ. CDR3 size: 13 residues. J gave up 7 bases and V 4 bases, and 5 bases lay outside the gene matches. The DNA for the CDR3 is TGCGCCAGCAGCGAGCGGGAGGGCCGGGAGCAGTACTTC. Protein: CASSEREGREQYF.

The V gene is TRBV4-2, the J gene TRBJ2-3; no clear D gene. Deletions cut 1 base from V and 5 bases from J, with 4 bases between. The CDR3 sequence is 12 residues long. In germline, CDR1 is LGHNA, CDR2 YNFKEQ. CDR3 in amino acids: CASSQVGDTQYF. Here the CDR3 DNA reads TGTGCCAGCAGCCAAGTCGGAGATACGCAGTATTTT.

The rearrangement joins TRBV29-1 to TRBJ2-1, with D maybe TRBD1 (5 bases). This CDR3 is 15 amino acids long. Trimming shortened V by 0 bases and J by 1 base, and 10 bases separated the two germline ends. CDR1 is SQVTM, CDR2 ANQGSEA, per germline. The DNA for the CDR3 is TGCAGCGTTGAAGAGAAGGGGTCTTCCTACAATGAGCAGTTCTTC. Amino acid sequence: CSVEEKGSSYNEQFF.

The chain joins TRBV7-2 to TRBJ2-7, with D hard to call. Germline CDR1 SGHTA, CDR2 FQGNSA. This CDR3 is 13 amino acids long. V was clipped by 1 base and J by 6 bases, with 10 bases between them. The CDR3 loop is CASSLVHPGEQYF. The CDR3 coding sequence is TGTGCCAGCAGCTTAGTCCACCCGGGCGAGCAGTACTTC.